Each of the 20 T cell receptor beta chains below was sequenced from the same sample in a study of T cell changes during pregnancy in multiple sclerosis. Here immunoSEQ multiplex PCR was the method, and the copy in TCRdb shows in-frame clones only, minus some. This table holds some 130,000 clones, less than 97% found once. The material sequenced was peripheral blood, taken after pregnancy. Receptor source: a female donor with multiple sclerosis, enrolled in a pregnancy study.

The gene calls are TRBV18 and TRBJ2-5; 7 nucleotides align to TRBD1. In germline, CDR1 is KGHSH, CDR2 LQKENI. Trimming cost V 1 base and J 1 base; bases outside gene matches: 3. CDR3 length: 15 amino acids. The CDR3 nucleotides read TGTGCCAGCTCACCACGAGGGACAGCCCAAGAGACCCAGTACTTC. This sequence encodes CASSPRGTAQETQYF.

The table lists this clone with a few counts. This chain joins TRBV29-1 and TRBJ1-5, with D tentatively TRBD1 (5 bases). The CDR3 has 13 amino acids. Germline V lookup: CDR1 SQVTM, CDR2 ANQGSEA. V lost 7 bases to trimming and J lost 5 bases, with 15 bases between them. The CDR3 nucleotides read TGCAGCGCCCAGGGAAGTTTTGATCAGCCCCAGCATTTT. It codes for CSAQGSFDQPQHF.

Here the CDR3 reads CASSTSPGKTEAFF. The CDR3 DNA follows: TGTGCCAGTAGTACTTCTCCAGGGAAGACTGAAGCTTTCTTT. V and J are TRBV19 and TRBJ1-1, with D perhaps TRBD1 (5 bases). The germline V gene has CDR1 LNHDA and CDR2 SQIVND (reference sequence). Trimming pared 4 bases from V and 5 bases from J, leaving 14 bases between. The CDR3 covers 14 residues.

For this clone: Compared with germline, one end of the junction differs, possibly owing to a read error. The chain has TRBV7-7 and TRBJ2-1; TRBD1 aligns across 8 bases. Germline V gene lookup returns CDR1 SSHAT and CDR2 FNYEAQ (reference sequence). The length of the CDR3 is 16 residues. Here the CDR3 DNA reads TGTGCTAGCAGCCCAGGGACAGGTAGAACTAACAATGAGCAGTTCTTC. It yields the protein CASSPGTGRTNNEQFF.

This chain connects TRBV2 to TRBJ1-4, with TRBD1 identical over 8 bases. The CDR3 is made up of 16 amino acids. Per the germline V gene, CDR1 is SNHLY and CDR2 is FYNNEI. V was clipped by 8 bases and J by 7 bases; unmatched bases: 15. CDR3 residues: CASARARTGFFEKLFF. Here the CDR3 DNA reads TGTGCCAGCGCCAGAGCCAGGACAGGGTTCTTTGAAAAACTGTTTTTT.

The CDR3 sequence is CASSAGQTSYEQYF. In DNA, the CDR3 is TGTGCCAGCAGTGCGGGACAGACCTCCTACGAGCAGTACTTC. This rearrangement joins TRBV6-1 to TRBJ2-7; 7 bases map to TRBD1. Looked up from germline, CDR1 is MNHNS and CDR2 is SASEGT. V shed 4 bases, J shed 0 bases, and the junction held 3 bases outside the gene matches. CDR3 length: 14 residues.

The genes are TRBV5-8 and TRBJ1-5; no clear D gene. The CDR3 covers 14 residues. V lost 1 base and J 6 bases, leaving 11 bases between the germline ends. Looked up from germline, CDR1 is SGHTS and CDR2 is YDEGEE. This CDR3 is CASSLRMAGQPQHF. The CDR3 nucleotides read TGTGCCAGCAGCTTGCGGATGGCAGGTCAGCCCCAGCATTTT.

The chain carries TRBV6-5 and TRBJ2-3; D possibly corresponds to TRBD2 (7 bases). CDR3 length equals 15 residues. The germline V gene encodes CDR1 MNHEY and CDR2 SVGAGI. V gave up 5 bases and J gave up 4 bases, with 16 bases separating them. The CDR3 loop is CASSTGGPRADTQYF. In nucleotides, the CDR3 is TGTGCCAGCAGTACCGGGGGGCCCCGCGCAGATACGCAGTATTTT.

The chain combines TRBV9 with TRBJ1-1; 8 bases line up with TRBD1. With V trimmed by 0 bases and J by 5 bases, 3 bases remained unmatched. This CDR3 is built from 14 residues. Germline V lookup: CDR1 SGDLS, CDR2 YYNGEE. CDR3 in DNA: TGTGCCAGCAGCGTAGTGACAGGGGCTACTGAAGCTTTCTTT. Protein product: CASSVVTGATEAFF. Based on the CDR3 plus reference TRBV9 and TRBJ1-1, the full variable domain is DSGVTQTPKHLITATGQRVTLRCSPRSGDLSVYWYQQSLDQGLQFLIQYYNGEERAKGNILERFSAQQFPDLHSELNLSSLELGDSALYFCASSVVTGATEAFFGQGTRLTVV.

This chain uses TRBV27 with TRBJ2-3, with D hard to call. V lost 3 bases and J lost 2, with 24 bases in between. The germline CDR1 and CDR2 sequences are MNHEY and SMNVEV (reference sequence). This CDR3 is 19 amino acids long. The CDR3 reads CASSFRSTPNRPYTDTQYF. The CDR3 DNA follows: TGTGCCAGCAGTTTTCGCAGTACCCCAAACAGACCGTACACAGATACGCAGTATTTT.

The V gene is TRBV15, the J gene TRBJ2-5; TRBD1 aligns across 7 bases. Germline CDR1 is LNHNV and CDR2 is YYDKDF (reference sequence). The CDR3 has 15 amino acids. V shed 1 base and J 9 bases; nucleotides not matched to a gene: 11. The CDR3 region is CATSRVGRQGRAQYF. The CDR3 DNA is TGTGCCACCAGCAGAGTGGGGAGACAGGGACGGGCCCAGTACTTC. Full variable domain (remainder filled in from reference TRBV15 and TRBJ2-5): DAMVIQNPRYQVTQFGKPVTLSCSQTLNHNVMYWYQQKSSQAPKLLFHYYDKDFNNEADTPDNFQSRRPNTSFCFLDIRSPGLGDTAMYLCATSRVGRQGRAQYFGPGTRLLVL.

This sequence joins TRBV11-3 and TRBJ2-7; 7 bases fit TRBD2. Trimming cost V 0 bases and J 5 bases; bases outside gene matches: 13. Germline V CDR1 and CDR2: SGHNT, YENEEA. The CDR3 loop spans 17 amino acids. CDR3 coding DNA: TGTGCCAGCAGCTTAGACGGTAGGGCGGGAGCAAGGAACGAGCAGTACTTC. It encodes CASSLDGRAGARNEQYF.

This chain connects TRBV7-9 to TRBJ2-3; a possible D gene is TRBD1 (6 bases). Trimming took 1 base from V and 7 from J, leaving 12 bases between them. CDR1 is SEHNR, CDR2 FQNEAQ, per germline (reference sequence). This CDR3 spans 14 amino acids. Written as DNA, the CDR3 is TGTGCCAGCAGCTTAGTCCGGGACACCCATACGCAGTATTTT. As protein: CASSLVRDTHTQYF.

This clone was recorded only once. The V gene is TRBV6-5, the J gene TRBJ2-7; D is perhaps TRBD1 (6 bases). The CDR3 covers 15 residues. Trimming cost V 0 bases and J 6 bases, with 15 bases left between them. Germline V gene sequence: CDR1 MNHEY, CDR2 SVGAGI. In DNA form, the CDR3 reads TGTGCCAGCAGTTACTCGAGTCAGGGGTTGGGCGAGCAGTACTTC. Amino acids: CASSYSSQGLGEQYF.

The V and J genes are TRBV30 and TRBJ2-7; D gene unclear. The CDR3 is 11 amino acids. Trimming cost V 1 base and J 3 bases, with 4 bases left between them. The germline gives CDR1 GTSNPN, CDR2 SVGIG (reference sequence). CDR3 sequence: CAWSDSYEQYF. The CDR3 DNA sequence: TGTGCCTGGAGTGACAGCTACGAGCAGTACTTC.

V and J are TRBV4-3 and TRBJ2-3; weak D call: TRBD2 (5 bases). The CDR3 runs 14 residues. Trimming took 4 bases from V and 4 from J, leaving 12 bases between them. Germline V lookup: CDR1 LGHNA, CDR2 YSLEER. The CDR3 loop is CASSPGVAADTQYF. CDR3 nucleotides: TGCGCCAGCAGCCCCGGGGTAGCCGCAGATACGCAGTATTTT.

The chain links TRBV6-1 to TRBJ1-5; D remains ambiguous. CDR1 is MNHNS and CDR2 is SASEGT in the germline V gene. The length of the CDR3 is 13 residues. V was clipped by 3 bases and J by 6 bases, with 9 bases between them. The CDR3 protein is CASSERVGQPQHF. The CDR3 bases are TGTGCCAGCAGTGAGAGGGTCGGTCAGCCCCAGCATTTT.

The chain combines TRBV4-1 with TRBJ2-7; 8 nucleotides agree with TRBD1. Germline V gene data show CDR1 as MGHRA and CDR2 as YSYEKL. The CDR3 contains 16 residues. With V trimmed by 1 base and J by 2 bases, 7 bases remained unmatched. In DNA, the CDR3 is TGCGCCAGCAGCCAAGCCGGAGGACAGGGAGCCTACGAGCAGTACTTC. Its protein is CASSQAGGQGAYEQYF.

Regarding this clone: One end of the junction varies from germline; a read error may be responsible. This chain links TRBV27 with TRBJ1-6, with 7 bases aligning to TRBD1. In germline, CDR1 is MNHEY, CDR2 SMNVEV (reference sequence). This CDR3 is built from 15 residues. This CDR3 reads CASRLSGTVLSPLHF. The CDR3 DNA reads as TGTGCCAGCAGGTTATCCGGGACAGTACTTTCACCCCTCCACTTT.

The V gene is TRBV19, the J gene TRBJ1-1; no clear D. Looked up from germline, CDR1 is LNHDA and CDR2 is SQIVND (reference sequence). With 0 bases removed from V and 1 base from J, the gap between germline ends came to 9 bases. The CDR3 length is 15 residues. The CDR3 DNA follows: TGTGCCAGTAGTATAGATGGCTCGGGGAACACTGAAGCTTTCTTT. Its protein is CASSIDGSGNTEAFF.